Each of the 18 T cell receptor beta chains below was sequenced from the same sample in a study of shared clonotypes between healthy human individuals. Cells designated naive CD8 were CD45RO-negative and were positively selected for CCR7, with terminally differentiated effector memory CD45RA+ cells excluded. Measured with immunoSEQ multiplex PCR; TCRdb has only the in-frame clones, and not every one. The sample contains more than 2 million clones, about 95% of which appear only once. The sequenced sample was naive CD8+ T cells sorted from blood. The receptors were sampled from a young man in good health.

As concerns this clone: The same CDR3 arises from other DNA sequences in this sample as well. The rearrangement uses TRBV9 and TRBJ1-3; D is unresolved. This CDR3 region has 16 residues. In germline, CDR1 is SGDLS, CDR2 YYNGEE. Trimming removed 0 bases from V and 4 bases from J, with 14 bases in between. The DNA for the CDR3 is TGTGCCAGCAGCGTAGCTAGTGAAGGATCCGGAAACACCATATATTTT. The encoded protein is CASSVASEGSGNTIYF.

This rearrangement joins TRBV6-5 to TRBJ1-2; weak D call: TRBD1 (5 bases). The CDR3 has 13 residues. V was cut by 6 bases and J by 7 bases, with 15 bases left in between. Germline V CDR1 and CDR2: MNHEY, SVGAGI. Here the CDR3 reads CASSRGEGAGYTF. For the CDR3, the DNA is TGTGCCAGCAGCCGGGGGGAGGGCGCTGGCTACACCTTC.

Written as DNA, the CDR3 is TGTGCCAGCAACCTAGCGGAAAGCACAGATACGCAGTATTTT. As protein: CASNLAESTDTQYF. The chain carries TRBV6-6 and TRBJ2-3, with 7 bases matching TRBD2. The CDR3 length is 14 residues. The junction had 4 bases not matched to a gene; V was cut back by 7 bases and J by 0 bases. Germline loops: CDR1 MNHNY, CDR2 SVGAGI (reference sequence).

V is TRBV9 and J is TRBJ2-3, with 12 nucleotides matching TRBD2. The CDR3 consists of 16 residues. Germline lookup yields CDR1 SGDLS and CDR2 YYNGEE. The V segment lost 3 bases and the J segment 2 bases; nucleotides outside the gene matches: 4. CDR3 DNA sequence: TGTGCCAGCAGCGGAGGACTAGCGGGAATCACAGATACGCAGTATTTT. Translated, it gives CASSGGLAGITDTQYF.

This clone showed up just a few times. The rearrangement links TRBV7-9 to TRBJ1-5; D is unclear. V was shortened by 5 bases and J by 6 bases, with 20 bases between the two germline ends. CDR3 size: 16 residues. Germline-derived CDR1 and CDR2 are SEHNR and FQNEAQ (reference sequence). This chain's CDR3 is CASSQSAVGESQPQHF. Written as DNA, the CDR3 is TGTGCCAGCAGCCAAAGCGCTGTCGGGGAGAGTCAGCCCCAGCATTTT.

The J gene is TRBJ2-5, the V gene TRBV6-6, with D perhaps matching TRBD2 (6 bases). CDR3 length equals 14 residues. Germline V gives CDR1 MNHNY, CDR2 SVGAGI (reference sequence). Trimming took off 7 bases at V and 1 base at J, with 13 bases between the two ends. This CDR3 reads CASTEMEGQETQYF. Written as DNA, the CDR3 is TGTGCCAGCACCGAGATGGAGGGCCAAGAGACCCAGTACTTC.

The V gene is TRBV19, the J gene TRBJ1-5; 7 bases line up with TRBD1. CDR1 and CDR2 from the germline V gene are LNHDA and SQIVND (reference sequence). This CDR3 is built from 14 residues. J was trimmed by 5 bases and V by 5 bases; bases with no gene match: 6. The CDR3 reads CASSARDSYQPQHF. In nucleotides, the CDR3 is TGTGCCAGTAGTGCCCGGGACAGTTATCAGCCCCAGCATTTT.

The CDR3 reads CASSQPLAGGPSTDTQYF. CDR3 nucleotide sequence: TGCGCCAGCAGTCAGCCTCTAGCGGGAGGGCCTAGCACAGATACGCAGTATTTT. The rearrangement links TRBV4-1 to TRBJ2-3, with 12 nucleotides matching TRBD2. Germline CDR1 and CDR2: MGHRA and YSYEKL. The V gene end was trimmed by 6 bases and the J gene end by 0 bases; junction bases not matched to a gene: 10. The CDR3 extends over 18 amino acids.

The V gene is TRBV30, the J gene TRBJ2-7, with 8 bases aligning to TRBD2. J gave up 5 bases and V 0 bases, and 3 bases lay outside the gene matches. The CDR3 length is 13 residues. The germline V gene has CDR1 GTSNPN and CDR2 SVGIG (reference sequence). For the CDR3, the DNA is TGTGCCTGGAGTGTACGGGGGGGCGACGAGCAGTACTTC. Protein: CAWSVRGGDEQYF.

A single count supports this clone. The chain couples TRBV21-1 to TRBJ2-7. TRBV21-1 corresponds to a pseudogene. This CDR3 region has 16 residues. The DNA of the CDR3 is TGTGCCAGCAGCAAAGAGGCTGGCAGTAACTTTAATCAGCAGTACTTC. This gives the protein CASSKEAGSNFNQQYF.

CDR3 in DNA: TGTGCCAGCAGCCCGGGGGTAGCCTCCTACGAGCAGTACTTC. This codes for CASSPGVASYEQYF. The chain couples TRBV27 to TRBJ2-7; D is possibly TRBD2 (6 bases). This CDR3 comprises 14 residues. Deletions cut 6 bases from V and 0 bases from J, with 12 bases between. Germline V gene sequence: CDR1 MNHEY, CDR2 SMNVEV (reference sequence).

The CDR3 protein is CASSLAPPSSYEQYF. The CDR3 nucleotides read TGTGCCAGCAGCTTAGCCCCCCCGAGTAGCTACGAGCAGTACTTC. The J gene is TRBJ2-7, the V gene TRBV7-8; the D is unclear. The CDR3 is 15 amino acids. V dropped 0 bases and J dropped 3 bases, with 12 bases sitting between them. Per the germline V gene, CDR1 is SGHVS and CDR2 is FQNEAQ.

The CDR3 region is CASSSWDRDDYGYTF. CDR3 bases: TGTGCCAGCAGTTCCTGGGACAGGGACGACTATGGCTACACCTTC. The chain employs TRBV27 and TRBJ1-2, with 9 positions matching TRBD1. V gave up 4 bases and J gave up 3 bases; unmatched junction bases: 6. Looked up from germline, CDR1 is MNHEY and CDR2 is SMNVEV (reference sequence). The CDR3 loop spans 15 amino acids.

V is TRBV27 and J is TRBJ1-6; 7 positions match TRBD1. CDR3 length: 15 amino acids. Germline loops: CDR1 MNHEY, CDR2 SMNVEV (reference sequence). V lost 2 bases and J lost 8; bases outside the gene matches: 6. The CDR3 region is CASSLRWQGDSPLHF. CDR3 nucleotides: TGTGCCAGCAGTTTACGGTGGCAGGGGGATTCACCCCTCCACTTT.

In DNA form, the CDR3 reads TGTGCCAGCACCTACGCAGGCACCGGGGAGCTGTTTTTT. Its translation is CASTYAGTGELFF. The chain couples TRBV7-3 to TRBJ2-2, with D uncertain. The V and J ends lost 7 bases and 4 bases respectively, with 10 bases between them. The germline CDR1 and CDR2 sequences are SGHTA and FQGTGA. This CDR3 region has 13 residues.

With respect to this clone: Other DNA sequences in the same sample also yield this CDR3. The genes are TRBV5-1 and TRBJ2-7; 8 bases fit TRBD2. Germline trimming cut 5 bases from V and 2 bases from J; bases unmatched to any gene: 24. Per germline, CDR1 SGHRS and CDR2 YFSETQ. The CDR3 runs 20 residues. The CDR3 region has the DNA TGCGCCAGCAGTGGCAGCCTAGCCACCGGGGTAGCGGGAAGAACCTACGAGCAGTACTTC. Its protein is CASSGSLATGVAGRTYEQYF.

This clone was counted a single time. The chain employs TRBV11-2 and TRBJ1-3; 7 bases map to TRBD1. CDR1 and CDR2 (germline): SGHAT, FQNNGV. V was clipped by 1 base and J by 2 bases; unmatched bases: 2. The CDR3 sequence is 15 residues long. CDR3 nucleotide sequence: TGTGCCAGCAGCTTAGTAGGGGGCCCTGGAAACACCATATATTTT. Its protein product is CASSLVGGPGNTIYF.

V and J are TRBV5-6 and TRBJ2-7; D is unresolved. Trimming left V 4 bases short and J 5 bases short, with 7 bases between. The CDR3 totals 11 residues. Germline V CDR1 and CDR2: SGHDT, YYEEEE. This CDR3 is CASSVADEQYF. The DNA for the CDR3 is TGTGCCAGCAGCGTGGCCGACGAGCAGTACTTC.